Included here is one T cell receptor beta chain sequence, with context. The antigen is undetermined. This entry comes from a study of Ad26.COV2.S vaccination and SARS-CoV-2 variants. Across the whole study: Within the COV1001 Ad26.COV2.S trial arm, the donor was enrolled. Ad26.COV2.S shots went into the muscle once or twice, 56 days apart. Study-wide findings and caveats: Higher spike-specific TCR breadth was found in vaccine recipients than in placebo recipients. Substantial response breadth was reportedly seen for spike-specific CD8+ and CD4+ T cells after vaccination.

CDR1 MNHEY and CDR2 SVGAGI come from the germline V gene. The CDR3 spans 15 residues. The J segment lost 3 bases and the V segment lost 6 bases, leaving 9 bases of the junction unmatched. Sequenced by immunoSEQ multiplex PCR; TCRdb stores in-frame clones only, minus some. The sample has about 320,000 clones; approximately 80% are singletons. Treatment denoted: 15 to 20 received Ad26.COV2.S at low or high dose, single or two shots; about 5 received placebo; per-sample allocation not given. Collection of samples fell on day 63 after the first vaccine or placebo injection. The clonotype was recovered from a person aged 18-65 years who received the Ad26.COV2.S COVID-19 vaccine or a placebo. This sequence joins TRBV6-5 and TRBJ2-7, with 9 bases lining up with TRBD1. The input for sequencing was peripheral blood, taken in a trial of Ad26.COV2.S vaccine versus placebo. In DNA, the CDR3 is TGTGCCAGCAGGACAGGGGGAGGAGGGGTCTACGAGCAGTACTTC. Translation gives CASRTGGGGVYEQYF.